These T cell receptor beta chains were read from a single sample in a study of shared clonotypes between healthy human individuals. Measured with immunoSEQ multiplex PCR; TCRdb has only the in-frame clones, and not every one. The sample carries about 680,000 clones, approximately 90% recorded once. Sequenced material: naive CD8+ T cells sorted from blood. These receptors all come from a man aged 25-45 years in good health. CDR3s include the opening cysteine and the closing phenylalanine or tryptophan. The D gene is left open where the match is weak. Only some rows state a clone size, as once, few, many or a class for expanded clones.

CDR3 protein	CDR3 DNA	V gene	J gene	clone size	CDR3 length	D gene
CSVDNGEQYF	TGCAGCGTTGATAATGGGGAGCAGTACTTC	TRBV29-1	TRBJ2-7	NA	10	NA
CASSFQLAGLGAVTDTQYF	TGTGCCAGCAGTTTCCAACTAGCGGGCTTAGGGGCGGTCACAGATACGCAGTATTTT	TRBV27	TRBJ2-3	NA	19	TRBD2
CASSHGGEDQPQHF	TGTGCCAGCAGCCACGGTGGTGAGGATCAGCCCCAGCATTTT	TRBV5-6	TRBJ1-5	NA	14	NA
CASSLGWGTEAFF	TGTGCCAGCAGCTTAGGTTGGGGCACTGAAGCTTTCTTT	TRBV11-2	TRBJ1-1	few	13	NA
CASSSPPDRGLPYEQYF	TGTGCCAGCAGCTCTCCTCCCGACAGGGGACTTCCCTACGAGCAGTACTTC	TRBV11-2	TRBJ2-7	NA	17	TRBD1
CASGETSGSTDTQYF	TGTGCCAGCGGAGAGACCAGCGGGAGCACAGATACGCAGTATTTT	TRBV2	TRBJ2-3	NA	15	NA
CASSTTTGGYEQYF	TGTGCCAGCAGCACAACTACAGGGGGCTACGAGCAGTACTTC	TRBV27	TRBJ2-7	NA	14	TRBD1
CATLQGVASYNEQFF	TGTGCCACCCTACAAGGGGTTGCCTCCTACAATGAGCAGTTCTTC	TRBV10-3	TRBJ2-1	NA	15	NA
CASSLTGGANTEAFF	TGTGCCAGCAGCCTAACAGGGGGCGCGAATACTGAAGCTTTCTTT	TRBV7-8	TRBJ1-1	NA	15	TRBD1
CASSLHGQGARQPQHF	TGTGCCAGCAGTTTACACGGACAGGGGGCCCGGCAGCCCCAGCATTTT	TRBV28	TRBJ1-5	NA	16	TRBD1
CASSSHISGNTEAFF	TGTGCCAGCAGCTCCCACATCTCAGGTAACACTGAAGCTTTCTTT	TRBV7-9	TRBJ1-1	NA	15	NA
CASSPSFVSGDTDTQYF	TGCGCCAGCAGCCCCTCTTTTGTTAGCGGGGACACAGATACGCAGTATTTT	TRBV4-1	TRBJ2-3	NA	17	TRBD2
CASSLGHRGGTNEKLFF	TGTGCCAGCAGCTTAGGTCACAGGGGGGGAACTAATGAAAAACTGTTTTTT	TRBV11-2	TRBJ1-4	NA	17	TRBD1
CASRGTEAFF	TGTGCCAGCAGGGGGACTGAAGCTTTCTTT	TRBV2	TRBJ1-1	few	10	NA
CASSPKGDTNYNEQFF	TGTGCCAGCAGTCCCAAGGGGGACACCAACTACAATGAGCAGTTCTTC	TRBV27	TRBJ2-1	NA	16	NA
CASSYLRDTTDTQYF	TGTGCCAGCAGTTACCTGCGGGATACCACAGATACGCAGTATTTT	TRBV6-5	TRBJ2-3	NA	15	NA
CASSQVYSGSFYEQFF	TGCGCCAGCAGCCAAGTCTATAGCGGGAGCTTTTATGAGCAGTTCTTC	TRBV4-1	TRBJ2-1	NA	16	TRBD2
CASSYLDSPLHF	TGTGCCAGCAGTTACCTGGACTCACCCCTCCACTTT	TRBV6-6	TRBJ1-6	NA	12	NA
CASSSGTRLAEKDTQYF	TGTGCCAGCAGTTCCGGTACGAGACTAGCGGAAAAAGATACGCAGTATTTT	TRBV28	TRBJ2-3	NA	17	TRBD2
CASSLDSLAGSYEQYF	TGTGCCAGCAGCTTAGATAGTCTAGCGGGATCCTACGAGCAGTACTTC	TRBV11-2	TRBJ2-7	NA	16	TRBD2
CSAWVVGQVNTEAFF	TGCAGCGCCTGGGTCGTGGGTCAGGTGAACACTGAAGCTTTCTTT	TRBV29-1	TRBJ1-1	NA	15	NA
CASSQTGNTEAFF	TGCGCCAGCAGCCAGACAGGGAACACTGAAGCTTTCTTT	TRBV4-3	TRBJ1-1	NA	13	NA
CAISESRGDEQYF	TGTGCCATCAGTGAGTCGAGGGGGGACGAGCAGTACTTC	TRBV10-3	TRBJ2-7	NA	13	NA
CASSQVRTASYEQYF	TGCGCCAGCAGCCAAGTAAGGACAGCATCCTACGAGCAGTACTTC	TRBV4-1	TRBJ2-7	once	15	NA
CASSLGTAQETQYF	TGCGCCAGCAGCCTTGGGACGGCCCAAGAGACCCAGTACTTC	TRBV4-3	TRBJ2-5	NA	14	NA
CASSLPVNTDTQYF	TGCGCCAGCAGCTTACCAGTGAACACAGATACGCAGTATTTT	TRBV5-1	TRBJ2-3	NA	14	NA
CASSNTILAGNSPYNEQFF	TGCGCCAGCAGCAATACTATATTAGCGGGGAACAGTCCCTACAATGAGCAGTTCTTC	TRBV5-1	TRBJ2-1	once	19	TRBD2
CASSASGSGSYEQYF	TGTGCCAGCAGCGCCAGCGGGAGTGGGTCCTACGAGCAGTACTTC	TRBV13	TRBJ2-7	NA	15	TRBD2
CASTGGTEAFF	TGTGCCAGCACTGGGGGGACTGAAGCTTTCTTT	TRBV5-4	TRBJ1-1	NA	11	NA
CASSGTSGKKDEQYF	TGTGCCAGCAGCGGCACTAGCGGAAAAAAGGACGAGCAGTACTTC	TRBV9	TRBJ2-7	NA	15	TRBD2
CASSPGDSSTDTQYF	TGCGCCAGCAGCCCGGGGGACAGCAGCACAGATACGCAGTATTTT	TRBV5-1	TRBJ2-3	few	15	NA
CASSLVTERGLFF	TGTGCCAGCAGCTTAGTGACCGAACGCGGACTGTTTTTT	TRBV7-9	TRBJ1-4	NA	13	NA
CASSLLLAGSNEQFF	TGTGCCAGCAGCTTACTCCTAGCGGGTTCCAATGAGCAGTTCTTC	TRBV11-2	TRBJ2-1	once	15	TRBD2
CASSDDYGYTF	TGTGCCAGCAGTGACGACTATGGCTACACCTTC	TRBV28	TRBJ1-2	few	11	NA
CASSLEGDEQFF	TGTGCCAGCAGCTTAGAGGGAGATGAGCAGTTCTTC	TRBV5-4	TRBJ2-1	NA	12	NA
CASSPIGGGVTEAFF	TGCGCCAGCAGCCCAATTGGAGGCGGGGTCACTGAAGCTTTCTTT	TRBV4-1	TRBJ1-1	NA	15	NA
CASSLLELAGQETQYF	TGTGCCAGCAGCTTACTCGAACTAGCGGGACAAGAGACCCAGTACTTC	TRBV11-2	TRBJ2-5	NA	16	TRBD2
CASSLTPGSYNEQFF	TGTGCCAGCAGCTTAACTCCAGGGTCCTACAATGAGCAGTTCTTC	TRBV5-4	TRBJ2-1	NA	15	NA
CASSQVAGGAYEQYF	TGCGCCAGCAGCCAAGTAGCGGGAGGGGCCTACGAGCAGTACTTC	TRBV4-3	TRBJ2-7	NA	15	TRBD2
CASRETRGAHEQYF	TGCGCCAGCAGGGAAACAAGGGGTGCTCACGAGCAGTACTTC	TRBV4-3	TRBJ2-7	NA	14	NA
CASSEGSRRGLWNEQYF	TGTGCCAGCAGTGAAGGTTCCCGTAGGGGTCTATGGAACGAGCAGTACTTC	TRBV6-1	TRBJ2-7	NA	17	NA
CASSLLRVAGGRGVGNQPQHF	TGTGCCAGCAGTTTATTGAGGGTCGCTGGCGGTCGGGGAGTTGGCAATCAGCCCCAGCATTTT	TRBV28	TRBJ1-5	once	21	NA
CATSRDLGTSLLYGYTF	TGTGCCACCAGCAGAGATCTCGGGACCTCTCTTCTCTATGGCTACACCTTC	TRBV15	TRBJ1-2	NA	17	NA
CASSYPSPHGEQFF	TGTGCCAGCAGTTACCCGAGCCCCCACGGTGAGCAGTTCTTC	TRBV6-5	TRBJ2-1	NA	14	NA
CASSSGLQYNEQFF	TGTGCCAGCAGCAGTGGACTACAGTACAATGAGCAGTTCTTC	TRBV7-2	TRBJ2-1	NA	14	NA
CASSPSAGGMNNEQFF	TGTGCCAGCTCGCCTTCAGCGGGAGGGATGAACAATGAGCAGTTCTTC	TRBV18	TRBJ2-1	NA	16	TRBD2
CASSPRTSGTDTDTQYF	TGTGCCAGCAGCCCCCGGACTAGCGGGACCGACACAGATACGCAGTATTTT	TRBV11-1	TRBJ2-3	NA	17	TRBD2
CASSAGVSGAYEQFF	TGTGCCAGCAGCGCGGGGGTCTCGGGGGCTTATGAGCAGTTCTTC	TRBV27	TRBJ2-1	NA	15	NA
CASSLLGSEETQYF	TGTGCCAGCAGCTTGTTAGGGTCCGAGGAGACCCAGTACTTC	TRBV5-6	TRBJ2-5	NA	14	NA
CASSSGSYNEQFF	TGCGCCAGCAGCTCCGGTTCCTACAATGAGCAGTTCTTC	TRBV5-1	TRBJ2-1	NA	13	NA
CASSFLADTQYF	TGTGCCAGCAGCTTTTTGGCGGATACGCAGTATTTT	TRBV7-9	TRBJ2-3	NA	12	NA
CASSLTANEQFF	TGTGCCAGCAGTTTAACCGCCAATGAGCAGTTCTTC	TRBV28	TRBJ2-1	NA	12	NA
CASSAPKIGRLAGGDTQYF	TGTGCCAGCAGCGCCCCAAAAATTGGGAGACTAGCGGGGGGAGATACGCAGTATTTT	TRBV7-9	TRBJ2-3	NA	19	TRBD2
CASSPGLAGTYEQYF	TGCGCCAGCAGCCCGGGACTAGCGGGCACCTACGAGCAGTACTTC	TRBV4-3	TRBJ2-7	NA	15	TRBD2
CASSLVGLGQDKNIQYF	TGTGCCAGCAGTTTAGTGGGGCTGGGGCAGGACAAAAACATTCAGTACTTC	TRBV27	TRBJ2-4	NA	17	NA